What follows describes a single T cell receptor beta chain. The clone's antigen remains unknown. No much larger clone is present one base from it, and per-base qualities are unavailable. RNA was extracted using the RNeasy kit, and roughly 0.45 to 1 microgram was reverse transcribed with random hexamers. The immunoSEQ multiplex PCR assay, which covers 54 Vbeta and 13 Jbeta segments, was used to amplify TCR beta CDR3 regions. PCR amplification bias was corrected by using a synthetic template baseline for primer optimization and computational correction. Turning to the authors' computational methods: Reads were assigned to V, D and J genes according to IMGT and analyzed in immunoSEQ Analyzer, with only productive sequences retained. To calculate clonality, Shannon entropy was normalized by log2 of the number of productive unique sequences and then subtracted from one. For each patient and control, public and private clones were evaluated among the 100 most prevalent clones. Clones were defined as Susac-specific if absent from the healthy and MS cohorts, from 1052 published viral clones and from other ImmuneACCESS disease sequences. Clones were called with MiXCR by TCRdb after fastp trimmed the public reads at Q25, and only in-frame beta chains were retained. Rows with a matching CDR3 protein are joined into one entry that keeps the most common DNA and genes. What appears here as the V and J calls and clone size reflects TCRdb's work, not the paper's. This sample holds hundreds of thousands of distinct CDR3 sequences; 90% to 96% were observed only once. Roughly 0.1% of the sample lies in the top ten.

High-throughput TCR beta sequencing profiled peripheral blood CD8+ and CD4+ T cells from healthy donors, Susac syndrome patients and multiple sclerosis patients. Susac syndrome patients met recently defined diagnostic criteria for definite or probable disease. CD8+ TEMRA cells were enriched by FACS, while bulk CD8+ and CD4+ T cells were purified by magnetic negative isolation. Blood was collected in EDTA tubes and processed within 24 hours, with PBMCs isolated through density gradient centrifugation. PBMCs destined for TCR sequencing were cryopreserved in liquid nitrogen and later thawed in a 37 °C water bath. The sorted or isolated CD4+, CD8+ and CD8+ TEMRA cells had a purity of 90% or higher. The CDR1 and CDR2 encoded by the germline V gene (reference sequence) are DFQATT and SNEGSKA. V is trimmed back by 6 bases and J by 4 bases, and the junction contains 11 bases that no gene match accounts for. CDR3 length: 15 amino acids, cysteine to phenylalanine. Only the CDR3 DNA stays, 45 bases, in frame from base 1.

These data belong to a study of CD8 T cells in Susac syndrome (dated by TCRdb to about 2019). Context from the whole study: Of the Susac syndrome patients who were sequenced, 5 or 6 had clinically active disease and eight or nine were in clinical remission. At blood withdrawal, Susac syndrome patients were therapy-naive, treated with corticosteroids (with IVIg additionally given to some), or treated with IVIg alone. The study used repertoire sequencing to test whether antigen drove CD8+ T cell activation and differentiation in Susac syndrome.

Overall study outcomes, separate from this receptor: The CD4+ T cell repertoire of patients with Susac syndrome showed no detectable clonal expansion. The study acknowledged that relatively few individuals were included in the TCR sequencing and HLA analysis.

The sequence is built from TRBV20-1 and TRBJ1-5; TRBD1 aligns with 8 central bases. This sequence originates from a human donor with Susac syndrome. The sample consisted of CD4+ T cells from PBMCs. The nucleotide sequence is given as TGCAGTGCGAGCCGGACAGGGAGCGGGAATCAGCCCCAGCATTTT. This encodes CSASRTGSGNQPQHF.